The 26 T cell receptor beta chains in this list originate from one sample, sequenced in a study of blood T cell repertoires in COVID-19. Data came from immunoSEQ multiplex PCR; TCRdb stores just in-frame clones and leaves some out. The sample includes tens of thousands of clones, around 84% of them seen just once. The sequenced sample was peripheral blood. The receptors derive from a man aged 55-75 years with acute or convalescent COVID-19.

The chain employs TRBV12-3 or TRBV12-4 and TRBJ1-1; D gene uncertain. The CDR3 sequence is 13 residues long. V lost 5 bases, J lost 1 base, and 8 bases lay in between. CDR3 protein: CASSQTQNTEAFF. CDR3 coding DNA: TGTGCCAGCAGTCAAACACAGAACACTGAAGCTTTCTTT.

In DNA form, the CDR3 reads TGTGCCAGCTCACCCAAGACAGGGGGGATTGGTGAAAAACTGTTTTTT. Translated: CASSPKTGGIGEKLFF. The rearrangement links TRBV18 to TRBJ1-4, with 9 positions matching TRBD1. The ends lost 3 bases at V and 7 bases at J; junction bases unmatched: 9. The CDR3 consists of 16 residues. Germline lookup yields CDR1 KGHSH and CDR2 LQKENI.

The chain has TRBV19 and TRBJ1-2; a weak D match, TRBD1 (5 bases). The V end lost 5 bases, the J end lost 0 bases, and 10 bases lay between the germline ends. The CDR3 is 14 amino acids. Germline assignment: CDR1 LNHDA and CDR2 SQIVND (reference sequence). The CDR3: CASSPTASNYGYTF. CDR3 bases: TGTGCCAGTAGTCCGACAGCCTCTAACTATGGCTACACCTTC.

This chain uses TRBV25-1 with TRBJ2-5; 15 nucleotides line up with TRBD2. The germline V gene has CDR1 MGHDK and CDR2 SYGVNS. The CDR3 has 16 amino acids. With V trimmed by 4 bases and J by 5 bases, 5 bases remained unmatched. The CDR3 loop is CASSVGLAGGRETQYF. The DNA of the CDR3 is TGTGCCAGCAGTGTGGGACTAGCGGGGGGTCGTGAGACCCAGTACTTC.

This clone was observed a single time. J is TRBJ2-2 and V is TRBV7-9; 8 bases are shared with TRBD1. J was trimmed by 4 bases and V by 6 bases; bases with no gene match: 7. The germline CDR1 and CDR2 sequences are SEHNR and FQNEAQ (reference sequence). The CDR3 sequence is 15 residues long. CDR3 sequence reads: CASRPQGQVTGELFF. CDR3 DNA sequence: TGTGCCAGCAGACCACAGGGACAGGTCACCGGGGAGCTGTTTTTT.

This rearrangement joins TRBV12-3 or TRBV12-4 to TRBJ2-7; maybe TRBD1 (5 bases). V gave up 7 bases and J gave up 3 bases, with 13 bases separating them. The CDR3 contains 13 residues. This CDR3 is CASKTDSHYEQYF. The CDR3 coding sequence is TGTGCCAGCAAGACAGACAGCCACTACGAGCAGTACTTC.

The chain employs TRBV2 and TRBJ2-5, with TRBD2 matching over 10 bases. CDR1 and CDR2 (germline): SNHLY, FYNNEI. The CDR3 contains 17 residues. With 5 bases clipped from V and 4 bases from J, the junction kept 13 bases outside the gene matches. CDR3 nucleotide sequence: TGTGCCAGCAGTTCGCCCACCGGGACTAGCGAGGGAGAGACCCAGTACTTC. Translated: CASSSPTGTSEGETQYF.

The rearrangement joins TRBV5-5 to TRBJ1-3; possible D gene TRBD1, 5 bases. V lost 0 bases to trimming and J lost 3 bases, with 10 bases between them. There are 15 residues in the CDR3. Germline V gene data show CDR1 as SGHKS and CDR2 as YYEKEE (reference sequence). DNA for the CDR3: TGTGCCAGCAGCTTGGGGGGCAGGGATGGAAACACCATATATTTT. Translating gives CASSLGGRDGNTIYF.

The CDR3 nucleotides read TGTGCCAGCAATTATGCTGGCGGGGGCGGCCAAGAGACCCAGTACTTC. It encodes CASNYAGGGGQETQYF. The chain has TRBV7-2 and TRBJ2-5, with TRBD2 as a possible D gene (7 bases). Trimming pared 7 bases from V and 1 base from J, leaving 19 bases between. The CDR3 length is 16 residues. Germline V gene sequence: CDR1 SGHTA, CDR2 FQGNSA.

The CDR3 nucleotides read TGTGCCAGCAGTTTATCCTTCCGGGACAGGGTCGGTGCTTTCTTT. Translated: CASSLSFRDRVGAFF. J is TRBJ1-1 and V is TRBV28; 9 positions match TRBD1. The germline gives CDR1 MDHEN, CDR2 SYDVKM. The CDR3 loop spans 15 amino acids. V shed 1 base and J 11 bases; nucleotides not matched to a gene: 11.

The rearrangement links TRBV28 to TRBJ1-5, with D possibly matching TRBD1 (6 bases). The germline V and J ends were trimmed by 3 bases and 4 bases, with 13 bases remaining between them. Germline assignment: CDR1 MDHEN and CDR2 SYDVKM. CDR3 length: 15 amino acids. The CDR3 bases are TGTGCCAGCAGTTTGCGGTCGCAGGGGAATCAGCCCCAGCATTTT. This translates into CASSLRSQGNQPQHF.

The V and J genes are TRBV29-1 and TRBJ1-2; D is perhaps TRBD1 (5 bases). The length of the CDR3 is 11 residues. Germline V gene lookup returns CDR1 SQVTM and CDR2 ANQGSEA. Between the trimmed V and J ends, which lost 6 bases and 8 bases, there was a span of 13 bases. CDR3 protein: CSVQTGGGYTF. The CDR3 DNA sequence: TGCAGCGTACAGACCGGGGGGGGCTACACCTTC.

J is TRBJ1-1 and V is TRBV5-4; D unresolved. There are 13 residues in the CDR3. Per the germline V gene, CDR1 is SGHNT and CDR2 is YYREEE (reference sequence). With 0 bases removed from V and 1 base from J, the gap between germline ends came to 4 bases. CDR3: CASSLAENTEAFF. CDR3 in DNA: TGTGCCAGCAGCTTGGCAGAGAACACTGAAGCTTTCTTT.

The rearrangement joins TRBV4-1 to TRBJ1-3, with D hard to call. The V end was cut by 6 bases, the J end by 0 bases, with 21 bases between. Germline V CDR1 and CDR2: MGHRA, YSYEKL. CDR3 length: 18 residues. CDR3 loop: CASSHSFRELSSGNTIYF. CDR3 bases: TGCGCCAGCAGTCACAGTTTCAGAGAATTGAGCTCTGGAAACACCATATATTTT.

V and J are TRBV14 and TRBJ1-6, with 9 bases lining up with TRBD1. The CDR3 has 15 residues. CDR1 and CDR2 (germline): SGHDN, FVKESK. Germline trimming cut 1 base from V and 10 bases from J; bases unmatched to any gene: 5. The CDR3, as DNA: TGTGCCAGCAGCCAAGTAGGACAGGGGAGGTCACCCCTCCACTTT. This sequence encodes CASSQVGQGRSPLHF.

This clone came up a few times. The rearrangement uses TRBV5-4 and TRBJ2-2, with 10 bases lining up with TRBD2. This CDR3 contains 16 residues. Per the germline V gene, CDR1 is SGHNT and CDR2 is YYREEE (reference sequence). V lost 4 bases to trimming and J lost 7 bases; unmatched junction nucleotides: 10. The CDR3 coding sequence is TGTGCCAGCAGCCCCGGAAGCGGGGGGGCCTTCGGGGAGCTGTTTTTT. This encodes CASSPGSGGAFGELFF. Looking up the rest from reference TRBV5-4 and TRBJ2-2 gives the full variable domain: ETGVTQSPTHLIKTRGQQVTLRCSSQSGHNTVSWYQQALGQGPQFIFQYYREEENGRGNFPPRFSGLQFPNYSSELNVNALELDDSALYLCASSPGSGGAFGELFFGEGSRLTVL.

J is TRBJ2-3 and V is TRBV30, with D possibly matching TRBD1 (6 bases). The CDR3 is made up of 15 amino acids. The germline gives CDR1 GTSNPN, CDR2 SVGIG (reference sequence). Trimming removed 1 base at V and 2 bases at J, with 13 bases between. This CDR3 is CAWSAGDRSTDTQYF. The CDR3 DNA reads as TGTGCCTGGAGTGCTGGTGACAGGTCCACAGATACGCAGTATTTT.

This clone was detected a few times. The CDR3 sequence: CASRDMRNIQYF. CDR3 coding DNA: TGTGCCAGCAGGGACATGCGAAACATTCAGTACTTC. V is TRBV6-5 and J is TRBJ2-4; tentatively, D is TRBD1 (5 bases). The CDR3 covers 12 residues. V dropped 6 bases and J dropped 6 bases, with 9 bases sitting between them. Germline CDR1 MNHEY, CDR2 SVGAGI.

This chain joins TRBV3-1 (or the pseudogene TRBV3-2) and TRBJ2-5; D is unclear. This CDR3 is 12 amino acids long. Trimming left V 4 bases short and J 5 bases short, with 8 bases between. Germline V CDR1 and CDR2: LGHDT, YNNKEL (reference sequence). This CDR3 reads CASSRGGETQYF. In nucleotides, the CDR3 is TGTGCCAGCAGCCGAGGTGGGGAGACCCAGTACTTC.

The rearrangement links TRBV6-1 to TRBJ2-7, with 8 bases matching TRBD1. In germline, CDR1 is MNHNS, CDR2 SASEGT. CDR3 length: 15 residues. The ends lost 0 bases at V and 5 bases at J; junction bases unmatched: 6. CDR3 nucleotides: TGTGCCAGCAGTGAAGCCAGGGGGCGATTACACGAGCAGTACTTC. It encodes CASSEARGRLHEQYF.

The chain uses TRBV5-1 and TRBJ2-5; 12 nucleotides line up with TRBD2. With 2 bases clipped from V and 5 bases from J, the junction kept 10 bases outside the gene matches. The CDR3 covers 17 residues. Germline CDR1 reads SGHRS; CDR2 reads YFSETQ. CDR3 nucleotide sequence: TGCGCCAGCAGCTTTACCGGGACTAGCGGGCCCCGGGAGACCCAGTACTTC. As protein: CASSFTGTSGPRETQYF.

V is TRBV30 and J is TRBJ2-3; 9 bases are a match to TRBD2. The V and J ends lost 3 bases and 11 bases, in that order; junction bases with no gene match: 3. Looked up from germline, CDR1 is GTSNPN and CDR2 is SVGIG (reference sequence). The CDR3 consists of 11 residues. CDR3 in DNA: TGTGCCTGGAGGCGGGGGGGCGGGCAGTATTTT. Its protein product is CAWRRGGGQYF. Looking up the rest from reference TRBV30 and TRBJ2-3 gives the full variable domain: SQTIHQWPATLVQPVGSPLSLECTVEGTSNPNLYWYRQAAGRGLQLLFYSVGIGQISSEVPQNLSASRPQDRQFILSSKKLLLSDSGFYLCAWRRGGGQYFGPGTRLTVL.

The chain couples TRBV19 to TRBJ2-7; TRBD2 matches at 7 bases. Germline V gene data show CDR1 as LNHDA and CDR2 as SQIVND (reference sequence). The ends lost 3 bases at V and 2 bases at J; junction bases unmatched: 4. The CDR3 runs to 14 residues. The CDR3 loop reads CASSIGLAAYEQYF. The CDR3 DNA reads as TGTGCCAGTAGTATCGGGCTAGCGGCCTACGAGCAGTACTTC.

The gene calls are TRBV15 and TRBJ1-2; TRBD1 matches 10 bases. The J segment lost 8 bases and the V segment lost 3 bases, leaving 6 bases of the junction unmatched. CDR1 is LNHNV, CDR2 YYDKDF, per germline (reference sequence). The CDR3 covers 14 residues. The DNA of the CDR3 is TGTGCCACCAGCAGGACAGGGGGCGGTAGGGGCTACACCTTC. This sequence encodes CATSRTGGGRGYTF.

This clone is labeled as medium-sized. The gene calls are TRBV28 and TRBJ2-3, with a weak D call TRBD2 (5 bases). Germline-derived CDR1 and CDR2 are MDHEN and SYDVKM. The CDR3 is 13 amino acids. Trimming shortened V by 5 bases and J by 4 bases, and 10 bases separated the two germline ends. The DNA for the CDR3 is TGTGCCAGCAGTACGCGGGCCGCAGATACGCAGTATTTT. Its translation: CASSTRAADTQYF.

The chain recombines TRBV28 with TRBJ2-2; possible D gene TRBD2, 7 bases. CDR3 size: 14 residues. CDR1 MDHEN and CDR2 SYDVKM come from the germline V gene. The ends were cut back, 8 bases at V and 7 bases at J, with 17 bases in the middle. In nucleotides, the CDR3 is TGTGCCAGCGTTGCGGGGGCGCGGAGCGGGGAGCTGTTTTTT. As protein: CASVAGARSGELFF.